A single sample gave rise to the 22 T cell receptor beta chains below, sequenced in a study of control samples from healthy donors and cancer patients (dated by TCRdb to about 2020). Library preparation employed the immunoSEQ multiplex PCR assay. The table comes from immuneACCESS by way of TCRdb, which keeps in-frame sequences with V and J called. Part of the clones is missing from these tables; in studies checked, under half for an unresolved V gene and the rest for unknown reasons. The sample data list some 150,000 clones, and just under 95% of these were observed just once. Of the sample, about 14% falls within the top ten clones. The sample consisted of PBMCs. The receptors stem from a man aged 55 to 70 with colorectal cancer.

V and J are TRBV4-1 and TRBJ1-3; weak D call: TRBD1 (5 bases). Trimming left V 4 bases short and J 0 bases short, with 19 bases between. This CDR3 spans 18 amino acids. Germline V gives CDR1 MGHRA, CDR2 YSYEKL. This CDR3 is CASSPFQGEPRSGNTIYF. Here the CDR3 DNA reads TGCGCCAGCAGCCCCTTCCAGGGAGAGCCTCGCTCTGGAAACACCATATATTTT.

The genes are TRBV10-3 and TRBJ2-1; TRBD1 matches at 7 bases. The CDR3 loop spans 17 amino acids. Germline CDR1 and CDR2: ENHRY and SYGVKD. V lost 4 bases, J lost 2 bases, and 11 bases stayed unmatched. CDR3 bases: TGTGCCATCAGTGTAAACAGGGGATTAACTACCTACAATGAGCAGTTCTTC. It specifies CAISVNRGLTTYNEQFF.

The chain has TRBV4-3 and TRBJ1-1; D is perhaps TRBD1 (5 bases). The CDR3 contains 14 residues. Trimming cost V 1 base and J 7 bases, with 13 bases left between them. Per germline, CDR1 LGHNA and CDR2 YSLEER. The CDR3 spells CASSQATGLSEAFF. The CDR3 DNA reads TGCGCCAGCAGCCAAGCCACGGGACTCAGTGAAGCTTTCTTT.

The V and J genes are TRBV2 and TRBJ1-5, with 10 bases that match TRBD1. The CDR3 extends over 14 amino acids. Unmatched junction bases numbered 3, after V lost 6 bases and J lost 4 bases. Germline-derived CDR1 and CDR2 are SNHLY and FYNNEI. CDR3 bases: TGTGCCAGCAGCTCGGGACAGGGGAATCAGCCCCAGCATTTT. As protein: CASSSGQGNQPQHF.

The chain employs TRBV6-6 and TRBJ1-5; no reliable D call. Looked up from germline, CDR1 is MNHNY and CDR2 is SVGAGI (reference sequence). The CDR3 is 14 amino acids. V was pared by 2 bases and J by 1 base, with 6 bases between. As DNA, the CDR3 is TGTGCCAGCAGTTACGGAGAGAGCAATCAGCCCCAGCATTTT. This translates into CASSYGESNQPQHF.

The rearrangement links TRBV7-9 to TRBJ1-2, with 7 bases fitting TRBD1. This CDR3 spans 13 amino acids. Per germline, CDR1 SEHNR and CDR2 FQNEAQ (reference sequence). The V gene end was trimmed by 5 bases and the J gene end by 8 bases; junction bases not matched to a gene: 8. In nucleotides, the CDR3 is TGTGCCAGCAGCGCGGCAGGGGGTAGGGGCTACACCTTC. As protein: CASSAAGGRGYTF.

The rearrangement links TRBV6-5 to TRBJ2-1, with 10 bases lining up with TRBD1. V was pared by 6 bases and J by 8 bases, with 10 bases of the junction left unmatched. The V gene's germline CDR1 is MNHEY and CDR2 SVGAGI. CDR3 length: 15 amino acids. CDR3 loop: CASSRNPGTGDEQFF. CDR3 nucleotides: TGTGCCAGCAGCCGCAATCCCGGGACAGGGGATGAGCAGTTCTTC.

This sequence joins TRBV5-8 and TRBJ2-5; D possibly corresponds to TRBD1 (6 bases). Between the trimmed V and J ends, which lost 0 bases and 5 bases, there was a span of 17 bases. Germline CDR1 reads SGHTS; CDR2 reads YDEGEE. The CDR3 sequence is 16 residues long. DNA of the CDR3: TGTGCCAGCAGCTTGGGGGGGCAGCTCCGGCGGGAGACCCAGTACTTC. Amino acids: CASSLGGQLRRETQYF.

This rearrangement joins TRBV2 to TRBJ1-2; 8 bases are a match to TRBD1. V lost 6 bases, J lost 6 bases, and 6 bases stayed unmatched. Germline loops: CDR1 SNHLY, CDR2 FYNNEI. The CDR3 has 13 amino acids. CDR3 residues: CASRQQGDDGYTF. The CDR3 DNA is TGTGCCAGCAGACAACAGGGGGATGATGGCTACACCTTC.

The sample holds one count of this clone. J is TRBJ2-7 and V is TRBV5-1, with TRBD1 matching over 9 bases. The CDR3 is made up of 16 amino acids. CDR1 and CDR2 (germline): SGHRS, YFSETQ. The V segment lost 4 bases and the J segment 2 bases; nucleotides outside the gene matches: 10. In DNA form, the CDR3 reads TGCGCCAGCAGCCCCGGGACAGGGCATATTCCCTACGAGCAGTACTTC. Residues: CASSPGTGHIPYEQYF.

The gene calls are TRBV24-1 and TRBJ1-5; TRBD1 might be the D (6 bases). Germline CDR1 KGHDR, CDR2 SFDVKD. With 4 bases removed from V and 9 bases from J, the gap between germline ends came to 15 bases. The CDR3 covers 14 residues. Here the CDR3 DNA reads TGTGCCACCAGTGAATCGACAGGACGCGGGCCCCAGCATTTT. It translates to CATSESTGRGPQHF.

The V gene is TRBV12-3 or TRBV12-4, the J gene TRBJ2-7; D perhaps matches TRBD1 (5 bases). The V end lost 3 bases, the J end lost 1 base, and 7 bases lay between the germline ends. This CDR3 contains 13 residues. DNA of the CDR3: TGTGCCAGCAGTTTCGACAGATCCTACGAGCAGTACTTC. This translates into CASSFDRSYEQYF.

For the CDR3, the DNA is TGCAGCGTTTCGAGAACCGATGAGCAGTTCTTC. The encoded protein is CSVSRTDEQFF. The chain links TRBV29-1 to TRBJ2-1, with D hard to call. Trimming removed 5 bases at V and 8 bases at J, with 10 bases between. CDR3 length: 11 amino acids. Germline CDR1 is SQVTM and CDR2 is ANQGSEA.

This chain connects TRBV2 to TRBJ1-1; D may be TRBD1 (5 bases). The CDR3 is 13 residues long. The germline V gene encodes CDR1 SNHLY and CDR2 FYNNEI. V lost 3 bases, J lost 4 bases, and 9 bases lay in between. CDR3 residues: CASSDQGFTEAFF. The DNA for the CDR3 is TGTGCCAGCAGTGACCAGGGATTCACTGAAGCTTTCTTT.

This clone is a singleton in its sample. This chain connects TRBV7-2 to TRBJ2-7, with D tentatively TRBD1 (6 bases). The length of the CDR3 is 14 residues. The V gene lost 2 bases and the J gene lost 5 bases, with 13 bases spanning the gap. Germline CDR1 and CDR2: SGHTA and FQGNSA. This CDR3 is CASSLYRDRHEQYF. CDR3 bases: TGTGCCAGCAGCTTATACAGGGATCGCCACGAGCAGTACTTC.

About this clone: At one boundary the junction diverges from the germline segment, which might be a read error. The V and J genes are TRBV6-1 and TRBJ2-1; 9 bases agree with TRBD1. CDR3 length equals 15 residues. The V gene's germline CDR1 is MNHNS and CDR2 SASEGT. CDR3 DNA: TGTGCCAGCAGGGAAGGACAGGGGATGAGCAATGAGCAGTTCTTC. As protein: CASREGQGMSNEQFF.

CDR3 loop: CASSQADRNTEAFF. CDR3 nucleotide sequence: TGTGCCAGCAGCCAGGCGGACAGGAACACTGAAGCTTTCTTT. J is TRBJ1-1 and V is TRBV3-1 (or the pseudogene TRBV3-2); a possible D gene is TRBD1 (6 bases). V was shortened by 3 bases and J by 1 base, with 9 bases between the two germline ends. Germline V gene data show CDR1 as LGHDT and CDR2 as YNNKEL (reference sequence). This CDR3 spans 14 amino acids.

The CDR3 protein is CASRSRRTDTQYF. The CDR3 DNA is TGTGCCAGCAGGTCACGTCGCACAGATACGCAGTATTTT. J is TRBJ2-3 and V is TRBV12-3 or TRBV12-4; D is undetermined. Trimming removed 6 bases from V and 1 base from J, with 8 bases in between. The CDR3 length is 13 residues.

The chain joins TRBV29-1 to TRBJ2-5, with 8 bases lining up with TRBD1. CDR1 and CDR2 from the germline V gene are SQVTM and ANQGSEA. V was clipped by 5 bases and J by 5 bases; unmatched bases: 7. The CDR3 consists of 13 residues. The DNA of the CDR3 is TGCAGCGTTCGGGCAGGGGGCTATGAGACCCAGTACTTC. Encoded protein: CSVRAGGYETQYF.

The chain carries TRBV6-4 and TRBJ2-1; the D gene is possibly TRBD2 (6 bases). Germline loops: CDR1 MRHNA, CDR2 SNTAGT. V was shortened by 11 bases and J by 5 bases, with 19 bases between the two germline ends. There are 14 residues in the CDR3. For the CDR3, the DNA is TGTGCCTCAGCCCTGGTTCCGGGGGACAATGAGCAGTTCTTC. This translates into CASALVPGDNEQFF.

This clone was detected only once. This chain joins TRBV7-2 and TRBJ2-7; possible D gene TRBD2, 6 bases. Germline CDR1 reads SGHTA; CDR2 reads FQGNSA. The CDR3 extends over 18 amino acids. V gave up 3 bases and J gave up 4 bases, with 25 bases separating them. For the CDR3, the DNA is TGTGCCAGCAGCTTGGCCGTGGGGTTCGGGAGCCTCTCGTACGAGCAGTACTTC. Its protein is CASSLAVGFGSLSYEQYF.

The J gene is TRBJ2-5, the V gene TRBV15; perhaps TRBD1 as D (5 bases). CDR1 LNHNV and CDR2 YYDKDF come from the germline V gene (reference sequence). The length of the CDR3 is 12 residues. V was clipped by 5 bases and J by 5 bases, with 9 bases between them. This CDR3 reads CATSRKGETQYF. In nucleotides, the CDR3 is TGTGCCACCAGCCGTAAGGGGGAGACCCAGTACTTC.